This TCR beta chain was retrieved from a study of T cells in Graves' hyperthyroidism and ophthalmopathy. With V trimmed by 3 bases and J by 5 bases, 3 bases remained unmatched. CDR3 length: 14 residues. Germline V CDR1 and CDR2: LNHDA, SQIVND (reference sequence). In its sample, this clonotype was seen once. Amplified TCR beta CDR3 regions came from RNA transcripts. Researchers ran a first-round RT-PCR on the TCR CDR3 using the HTBI primer set. TCRdb called the multiplex PCR reads again in MiXCR, with one record for every CDR3 protein. The sample comprises some 530,000 distinct CDR3 sequences, under 25% of which are singletons, and 45% to 50% rests with the top ten.

This receptor was obtained from a woman between 65 and 79 years old with Graves' ophthalmopathy. This chain joins TRBV19 and TRBJ2-2, with TRBD1 identical over 7 bases. The sequencing sample was made of blood. The CDR3 loop is CASSITGATGELFF. The DNA for the CDR3 is TGTGCCAGTAGTATCACAGGGGCTACCGGGGAGCTGTTTTTT. Full variable domain (outside the CDR3, taken from reference TRBV19 and TRBJ2-2): DGGITQSPKYLFRKEGQNVTLSCEQNLNHDAMYWYRQDPGQGLRLIYYSQIVNDFQKGDIAEGYSVSREKKESFPLTVTSAQKNPTAFYLCASSITGATGELFFGEGSRLTVL.